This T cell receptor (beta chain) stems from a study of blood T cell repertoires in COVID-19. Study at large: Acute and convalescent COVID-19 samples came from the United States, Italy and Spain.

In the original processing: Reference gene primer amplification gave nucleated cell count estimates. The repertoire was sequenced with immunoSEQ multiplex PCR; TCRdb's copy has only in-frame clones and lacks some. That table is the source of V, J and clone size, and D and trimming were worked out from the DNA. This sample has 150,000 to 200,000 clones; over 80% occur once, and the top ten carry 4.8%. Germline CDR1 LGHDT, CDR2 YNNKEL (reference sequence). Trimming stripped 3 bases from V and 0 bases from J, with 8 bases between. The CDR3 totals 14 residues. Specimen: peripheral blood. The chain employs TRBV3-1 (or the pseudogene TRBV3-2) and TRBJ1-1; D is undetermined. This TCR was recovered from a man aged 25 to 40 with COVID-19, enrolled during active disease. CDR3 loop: CASSQRGLNTEAFF. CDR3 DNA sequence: TGTGCCAGCAGCCAGCGAGGCCTGAACACTGAAGCTTTCTTT.